The clone carrying this T cell receptor beta chain has more than one count but fewer than ten. The antigen is undetermined. The entry originates in a study of OX40 agonist ivuxolimab in advanced cancers. Study summary: Of mixed ages from about 20 to 85 and averaging about 60 years, the group was about 86% male.

Profiling relied on immunoSEQ multiplex PCR, and the TCRdb table lists in-frame clones only, not all of them. The data show approximately 60,000 clones, with approximately 80% seen just once and 0.7% held by the top ten. V was clipped by 4 bases and J by 7 bases, with 13 bases between them. The CDR3 spans 13 residues. From germline, CDR1 is SEHNR and CDR2 FQNEAQ (reference sequence). Findings and caveats of the study: Among the lowest peripheral clonal expansion occurred in 0.1-3.0 mg/kg partial responders.

The origin of this receptor is an adult with an advanced solid tumor such as melanoma, head and neck, liver or kidney cancer. The material was CD4+ or CD8+ T cells sorted from blood, obtained in a trial of the OX40 agonist ivuxolimab. V gene TRBV7-9 combines with J gene TRBJ1-2; D gene unclear. The CDR3 spells CASSYDGLRGYTF. In nucleotides, the CDR3 is TGTGCCAGCAGCTACGACGGATTGCGTGGCTACACCTTC.